What follows are 9 T cell receptor beta chains derived from one specimen sequenced in a study of Ad26.COV2.S vaccination and SARS-CoV-2 variants. Sequencing was performed with immunoSEQ multiplex PCR; in TCRdb, only in-frame clones are kept and a portion is missing. In the table there are roughly 350,000 clones, less than 90% of which are singletons. This sample's treatment: approximately 18 received Ad26.COV2.S at low or high dose, single or two shots; about 5 received placebo; per-sample allocation not given. On day 63 after the first injection, vaccine and placebo recipients gave samples. This specimen was peripheral blood, taken in a trial of Ad26.COV2.S vaccine versus placebo. The origin of the receptors is a person between 18 and 65 years old who received the Ad26.COV2.S COVID-19 vaccine or a placebo.

This clone was detected once. The chain employs TRBV19 and TRBJ2-7; D unclear. Germline CDR1 and CDR2: LNHDA and SQIVND (reference sequence). V was clipped by 8 bases and J by 3 bases, with 5 bases between them. There are 10 residues in the CDR3. As DNA, the CDR3 is TGTGCCAGTGGGAACTACGAGCAGTACTTC. As protein: CASGNYEQYF.

The chain carries TRBV28 and TRBJ1-2, with D perhaps matching TRBD1 (6 bases). Trimming cost V 3 bases and J 2 bases, with 10 bases left between them. Germline V CDR1 and CDR2: MDHEN, SYDVKM. The CDR3 spans 14 residues. The CDR3 loop is CASSLGAANYGYTF. Here the CDR3 DNA reads TGTGCCAGCAGTTTGGGGGCCGCGAACTATGGCTACACCTTC.

The CDR3 protein is CSVERGGGGYTF. The CDR3 DNA sequence: TGCAGCGTTGAAAGGGGGGGAGGTGGCTACACCTTC. The chain combines TRBV29-1 with TRBJ1-2, with TRBD1 as a possible D gene (6 bases). Per the germline V gene, CDR1 is SQVTM and CDR2 is ANQGSEA. The CDR3 length is 12 residues. Trimming cost V 2 bases and J 7 bases, with 11 bases left between them.

This clone appeared a single time. The chain recombines TRBV20-1 with TRBJ2-2; weak D call: TRBD1 (5 bases). The CDR3 spans 14 residues. Per the germline V gene, CDR1 is DFQATT and CDR2 is SNEGSKA (reference sequence). Trimming shortened V by 3 bases and J by 9 bases, and 17 bases separated the two germline ends. The CDR3: CSASEGKGFRELFF. DNA for the CDR3: TGCAGTGCTAGTGAAGGGAAGGGGTTCCGGGAGCTGTTTTTT.

J is TRBJ1-1 and V is TRBV11-2, with D uncertain. Per the germline V gene, CDR1 is SGHAT and CDR2 is FQNNGV. The ends were cut back, 4 bases at V and 1 base at J, with 7 bases in the middle. The CDR3 totals 13 residues. The CDR3 nucleotides are TGTGCCAGCAGCTCAAGAAGGAACACTGAAGCTTTCTTT. This encodes CASSSRRNTEAFF.

J is TRBJ1-1 and V is TRBV25-1; D is possibly TRBD1 (5 bases). The CDR3 contains 14 residues. The germline V gene encodes CDR1 MGHDK and CDR2 SYGVNS. V lost 2 bases and J 7 bases, leaving 14 bases between the germline ends. CDR3: CASSEMQGTFEAFF. The CDR3, as DNA: TGTGCCAGCAGTGAAATGCAGGGTACTTTTGAAGCTTTCTTT.

DNA of the CDR3: TGCGCCAGCAGCCAAAGACAGGGAACTGGCTATGGCTACACCTTC. Its translation is CASSQRQGTGYGYTF. The gene calls are TRBV4-3 and TRBJ1-2; 7 bases fit TRBD1. V lost 2 bases and J lost 4; bases outside the gene matches: 7. Germline lookup yields CDR1 LGHNA and CDR2 YSLEER. The length of the CDR3 is 15 residues.

The chain is built from TRBV19 and TRBJ1-3, with D uncertain. CDR3 length: 16 residues. The germline CDR1 and CDR2 sequences are LNHDA and SQIVND (reference sequence). V was clipped by 2 bases and J by 0 bases, with 11 bases between them. In DNA form, the CDR3 reads TGTGCCAGTAGTATAACCTCATTGGGCTCTGGAAACACCATATATTTT. Its protein product is CASSITSLGSGNTIYF.

The V call is TRBV5-1, the J call TRBJ2-5; 7 bases are shared with TRBD2. The CDR3 runs 15 residues. Germline V gives CDR1 SGHRS, CDR2 YFSETQ. With V trimmed by 4 bases and J by 4 bases, 10 bases remained unmatched. CDR3: CASSPLSGEGETQYF. The CDR3 DNA sequence: TGCGCCAGCAGCCCCCTGAGCGGGGAGGGAGAGACCCAGTACTTC.